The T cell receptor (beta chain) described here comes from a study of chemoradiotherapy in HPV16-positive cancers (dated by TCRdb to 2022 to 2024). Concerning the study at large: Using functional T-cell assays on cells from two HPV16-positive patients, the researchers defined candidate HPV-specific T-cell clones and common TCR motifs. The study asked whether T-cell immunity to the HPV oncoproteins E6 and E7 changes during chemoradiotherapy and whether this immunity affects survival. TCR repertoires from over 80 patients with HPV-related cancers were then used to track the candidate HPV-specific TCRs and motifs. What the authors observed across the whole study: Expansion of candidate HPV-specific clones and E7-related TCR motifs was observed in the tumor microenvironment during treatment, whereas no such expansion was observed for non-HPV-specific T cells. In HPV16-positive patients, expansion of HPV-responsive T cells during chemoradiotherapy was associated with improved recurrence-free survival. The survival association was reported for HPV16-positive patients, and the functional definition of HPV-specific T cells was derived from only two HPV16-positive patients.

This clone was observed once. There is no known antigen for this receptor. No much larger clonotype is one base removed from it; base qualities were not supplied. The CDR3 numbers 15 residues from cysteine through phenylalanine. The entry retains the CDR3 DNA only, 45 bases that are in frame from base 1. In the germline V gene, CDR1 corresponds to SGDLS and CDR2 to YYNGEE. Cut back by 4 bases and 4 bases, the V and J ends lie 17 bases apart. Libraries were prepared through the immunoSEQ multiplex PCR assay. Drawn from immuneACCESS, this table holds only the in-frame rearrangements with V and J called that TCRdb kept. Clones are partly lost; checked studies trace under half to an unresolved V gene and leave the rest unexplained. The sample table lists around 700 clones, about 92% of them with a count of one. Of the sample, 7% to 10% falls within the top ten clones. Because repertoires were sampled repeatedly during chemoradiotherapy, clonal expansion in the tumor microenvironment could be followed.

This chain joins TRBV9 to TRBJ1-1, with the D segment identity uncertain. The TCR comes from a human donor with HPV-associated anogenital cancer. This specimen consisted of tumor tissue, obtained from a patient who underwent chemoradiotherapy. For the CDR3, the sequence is CASSRTPGSITEAFF. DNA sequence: TGTGCCAGCAGCCGTACCCCGGGGAGTATCACTGAAGCTTTCTTT.